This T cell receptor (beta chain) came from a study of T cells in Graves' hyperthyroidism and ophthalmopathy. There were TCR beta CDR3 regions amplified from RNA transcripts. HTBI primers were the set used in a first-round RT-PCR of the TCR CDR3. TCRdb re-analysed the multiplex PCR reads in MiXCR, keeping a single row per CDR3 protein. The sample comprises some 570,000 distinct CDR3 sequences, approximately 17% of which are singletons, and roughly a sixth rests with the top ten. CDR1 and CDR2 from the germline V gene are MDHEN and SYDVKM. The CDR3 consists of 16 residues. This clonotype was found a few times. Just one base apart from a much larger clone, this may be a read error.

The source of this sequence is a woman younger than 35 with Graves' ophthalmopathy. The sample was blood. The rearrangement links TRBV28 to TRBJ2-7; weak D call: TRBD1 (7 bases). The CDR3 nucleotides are TGTACCAGCAGTTGGTCGGAGGGGGCAGCCTCCTACGAGCAGTACTTC. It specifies CTSSWSEGAASYEQYF. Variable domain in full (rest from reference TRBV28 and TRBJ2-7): DVKVTQSSRYLVKRTGEKVFLECVQDMDHENMFWYRQDPGLGLRLIYFSYDVKMKEKGDIPEGYSVSREKKERFSLILESASTNQTSMYLCTSSWSEGAASYEQYFGPGTRLTVT.